These T cell receptor beta chains were read from a single sample in a study of T-cell memory formation after mild COVID-19. From the 5' RACE reads, TCRdb called clonotypes with MiXCR, one entry per CDR3 protein. The sample records some 130,000 distinct CDR3 sequences, approximately 5.9% being singletons. Sequenced: PBMCs or a T cell subset sorted from them (not recorded which). The receptors were gathered from an adult woman who had mild COVID-19 (a few samples of this study predate the infection). Cell type and time point are not known. The conserved cysteine and the conserved F or W are not part of the CDR3 here. D genes are given only for firm matches.

J | V | D | CDR3
TRBJ2-3 | TRBV7-9 | NA | ASSLAGAGYTQY
TRBJ2-3 | TRBV20-1 | TRBD2 | SARPGTSGPTDTQY
TRBJ2-5 | TRBV10-3 | TRBD2 | AISDGTSTETQY
TRBJ2-5 | TRBV12-3/TRBV12-4 | TRBD1 | ASSSVLGTGHLETQY
TRBJ2-7 | TRBV7-8 | NA | ASSFGRASYEQY
TRBJ2-3 | TRBV12-3/TRBV12-4 | TRBD2 | ASSFGTSGGTDTQY
TRBJ2-7 | TRBV5-1 | NA | ASSLAVAETYEQY
TRBJ1-4 | TRBV5-1 | TRBD1 | ASSVGQSTNEKLF
TRBJ1-1 | TRBV21-1 | NA | ASNREGPAF
TRBJ1-2 | TRBV10-3 | TRBD1 | AISDEGQYGYT